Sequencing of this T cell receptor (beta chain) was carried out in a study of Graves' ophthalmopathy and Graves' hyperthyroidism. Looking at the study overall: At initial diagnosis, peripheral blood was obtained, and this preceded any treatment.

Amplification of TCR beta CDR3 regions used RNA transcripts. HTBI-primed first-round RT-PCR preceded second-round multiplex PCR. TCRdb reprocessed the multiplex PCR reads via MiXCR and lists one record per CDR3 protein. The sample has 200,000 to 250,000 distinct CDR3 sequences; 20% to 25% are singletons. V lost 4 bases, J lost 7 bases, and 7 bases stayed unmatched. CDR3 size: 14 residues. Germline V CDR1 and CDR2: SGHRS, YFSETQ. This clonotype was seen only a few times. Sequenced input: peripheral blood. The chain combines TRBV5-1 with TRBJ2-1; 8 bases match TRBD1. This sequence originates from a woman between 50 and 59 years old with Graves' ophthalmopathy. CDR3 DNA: TGCGCCAGCAGCCTCACAGGGGGTCGGAATGAGCAGTTCTTC. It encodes CASSLTGGRNEQFF.